Listed here are 20 T cell receptor beta chains from one sample, sequenced in a study of T-cell reconstitution after alpha-beta-depleted transplantation in children. The TCRbeta library incorporated unique molecular identifiers. TCRdb used MiXCR to reprocess the PCR reads, holding one entry per CDR3 protein. The sample consists of fewer than 750,000 distinct CDR3 sequences, more than 20% of them appearing once. The input for sequencing was PBMCs, mostly from graft donor cells, taken 360 days after TCRalphabeta/CD19-depleted stem cell transplant. These receptors were obtained from a boy younger than two who had a stem cell transplant for acute myeloid leukemia, so the T cells may come from the graft donor.

DNA of the CDR3: TGTGCCAGCAGTTTAAGACCACATAGCACAGATACGCAGTATTTT. It yields the protein CASSLRPHSTDTQYF. The chain joins TRBV27 to TRBJ2-3; unclear D gene. This CDR3 comprises 15 residues. Looked up from germline, CDR1 is MNHEY and CDR2 is SMNVEV (reference sequence). V shed 2 bases and J shed 0 bases, with 9 bases lying between them.

This clonotype was seen many times. The gene calls are TRBV28 and TRBJ1-6; D is uncertain. Trimming took off 6 bases at V and 0 bases at J, with 6 bases between the two ends. The CDR3 is made up of 14 amino acids. Germline V gene sequence: CDR1 MDHEN, CDR2 SYDVKM. CDR3 loop: CASRLLSYNSPLHF. CDR3 nucleotides: TGTGCCAGCAGGCTCCTCTCCTATAATTCACCCCTCCACTTT.

This clonotype was picked up a small number of times. The chain couples TRBV28 to TRBJ2-7; 8 positions match TRBD2. Germline assignment: CDR1 MDHEN and CDR2 SYDVKM. The CDR3 totals 15 residues. V dropped 5 bases and J dropped 4; count of bases not matched to a gene: 10. The CDR3 protein is CASSPSGGVGYEQYV. CDR3 bases: TGTGCCAGCAGTCCTTCCGGGGGGGTGGGTTACGAGCAGTACGTC.

This clonotype was seen at least ten times. The chain employs TRBV5-1 and TRBJ2-3, with TRBD1 matching over 8 bases. The CDR3 is made up of 14 amino acids. The J segment lost 1 base and the V segment lost 3 bases, leaving 1 base of the junction unmatched. Germline CDR1 and CDR2: SGHRS and YFSETQ. CDR3 coding DNA: TGCGCCAGCAGCTCAGGGGGCGGCACAGATACGCAGTATTTT. Amino acid sequence: CASSSGGGTDTQYF.

This clonotype was seen a few times. This chain uses TRBV7-6 with TRBJ2-1; the match to TRBD1 covers 9 bases. Looked up from germline, CDR1 is SGHVS and CDR2 is FNYEAQ. Trimming removed 6 bases from V and 5 bases from J; junction bases left unmatched: 14. The CDR3 totals 17 residues. The CDR3 DNA sequence: TGTGCCAGCAGTCACAGGGGGCGCGGCGACTTCAACAATGAGCAGTTCTTC. Encoded protein: CASSHRGRGDFNNEQFF.

The genes are TRBV20-1 and TRBJ1-5; maybe TRBD1 (6 bases). Germline assignment: CDR1 DFQATT and CDR2 SNEGSKA (reference sequence). This CDR3 has 13 amino acids. The germline V and J ends were trimmed by 4 bases and 4 bases, with 11 bases remaining between them. The CDR3 spells CSAIYRDNQPQHF. The CDR3 DNA sequence: TGCAGTGCTATTTACAGGGATAATCAGCCCCAGCATTTT.

Many counts were recorded for this clonotype. V and J are TRBV10-3 and TRBJ1-2; D is uncertain. The CDR3 is made up of 12 amino acids. CDR1 and CDR2 from the germline V gene are ENHRY and SYGVKD. The V end was cut by 2 bases, the J end by 1 base, with 2 bases between. The CDR3 reads CAISELNYGYTF. The CDR3 region has the DNA TGTGCCATCAGTGAGCTTAACTATGGCTACACCTTC.

This clonotype was observed a handful of times. The V call is TRBV12-3 or TRBV12-4, the J call TRBJ1-4; D gene uncertain. Trimming left V 6 bases short and J 5 bases short, with 13 bases between. This CDR3 contains 14 residues. The CDR3 region has the DNA TGTGCCAGCAGCCCCGCCTGGAAGAATGAAAAACTGTTTTTT. Translated: CASSPAWKNEKLFF.

The DNA for the CDR3 is TGCAGCGGCGGTGACGGGTCTAATGAAAAACTGTTTTTT. Translation: CSGGDGSNEKLFF. The chain combines TRBV29-1 with TRBJ1-4; D not resolved. The ends were cut back, 7 bases at V and 3 bases at J, with 12 bases in the middle. In germline, CDR1 is SQVTM, CDR2 ANQGSEA. The CDR3 sequence is 13 residues long.

The chain employs TRBV27 and TRBJ2-1; D unresolved. V lost 0 bases and J lost 7, with 7 bases in between. This CDR3 comprises 13 residues. The germline V gene has CDR1 MNHEY and CDR2 SMNVEV (reference sequence). The CDR3 here is CASSLSKENEQFF. DNA of the CDR3: TGTGCCAGCAGTTTATCGAAGGAAAATGAGCAGTTCTTC.

This rearrangement joins TRBV20-1 to TRBJ2-5; tentative D call: TRBD2 (5 bases). There are 16 residues in the CDR3. V gave up 6 bases and J gave up 3 bases, with 23 bases separating them. Germline loops: CDR1 DFQATT, CDR2 SNEGSKA (reference sequence). In DNA form, the CDR3 reads TGCAGTGCGACAACCGGGCTCCAGGTCGGGAAAGAGACCCAGTACTTC. Protein product: CSATTGLQVGKETQYF.

The table lists this clonotype with many counts. The rearrangement joins TRBV28 to TRBJ2-3, with a tentative D call TRBD2 (5 bases). V lost 3 bases to trimming and J lost 6 bases, with 10 bases between them. The CDR3 is 13 residues long. Germline V gene sequence: CDR1 MDHEN, CDR2 SYDVKM. The CDR3 sequence: CASSLLVADTQYF. The CDR3 DNA reads TGTGCCAGCAGTTTGTTAGTAGCGGATACGCAGTATTTT.

In its sample, this clonotype was seen many times. CDR3 nucleotides: TGTGCCAGCAGTTTGTCTGACAGGACCCCAGATACGCAGTATTTT. Residues: CASSLSDRTPDTQYF. The V call is TRBV12-3 or TRBV12-4, the J call TRBJ2-3, with a possible D match to TRBD1 (6 bases). The CDR3 consists of 15 residues. Trimming cost V 3 bases and J 4 bases, with 14 bases left between them.

This clonotype was counted a few times. The V call is TRBV15, the J call TRBJ2-1, with a possible D match to TRBD2 (7 bases). Trimming pared 5 bases from V and 8 bases from J, leaving 22 bases between. CDR3 size: 16 residues. Germline CDR1 is LNHNV and CDR2 is YYDKDF (reference sequence). The CDR3 bases are TGTGCCACCAGCGGGCGGCTGGGGGGGCGAGGTCATGAGCAGTTCTTC. Translation: CATSGRLGGRGHEQFF.

A remark on this clonotype: This sequence may be a read error, since a much larger clone differs from it by one base. CDR3 in DNA: TGTGCCAGCAGCCATAATTCCTACGAGCAGTACTTC. Translated, it gives CASSHNSYEQYF. The chain combines TRBV7-2 with TRBJ2-7, with D uncertain. This CDR3 spans 12 amino acids. Deletions cut 5 bases from V and 1 base from J, with 6 bases between. Germline V CDR1 and CDR2: SGHTA, FQGNSA.

This clonotype showed up just a few times. The chain carries TRBV20-1 and TRBJ1-1; D is undetermined. The ends were cut back, 2 bases at V and 1 base at J, with 8 bases in the middle. The CDR3 is 13 residues long. In germline, CDR1 is DFQATT, CDR2 SNEGSKA (reference sequence). CDR3 loop: CSARTKWNTEAFF. DNA of the CDR3: TGCAGTGCTAGAACGAAGTGGAACACTGAAGCTTTCTTT.

The J gene is TRBJ2-1, the V gene TRBV6-5, with D perhaps TRBD2 (7 bases). Germline V CDR1 and CDR2: MNHEY, SVGAGI. The CDR3 covers 15 residues. Trimming left V 2 bases short and J 7 bases short, with 15 bases between. The CDR3 spells CASSYSGGGGNEQFF. The CDR3 DNA follows: TGTGCCAGCAGTTACAGTGGGGGGGGCGGGAATGAGCAGTTCTTC.

This clonotype was detected ten times or more. J is TRBJ2-1 and V is TRBV7-2; no clear D gene. Germline loops: CDR1 SGHTA, CDR2 FQGNSA. The CDR3 runs 14 residues. Trimming shortened V by 1 base and J by 7 bases, and 11 bases separated the two germline ends. The CDR3 reads CASSLVRHRNEQFF. CDR3 nucleotides: TGTGCCAGCAGCTTAGTGAGACACCGGAATGAGCAGTTCTTC.

The chain joins TRBV12-3 or TRBV12-4 to TRBJ2-7, with 9 bases fitting TRBD1. Germline trimming cut 5 bases from V and 3 bases from J; bases unmatched to any gene: 11. The CDR3 is 16 amino acids. DNA of the CDR3: TGTGCCAGCAGTCCTATCCCGGGACAGGGAAGCTACGAGCAGTACTTC. Encoded protein: CASSPIPGQGSYEQYF.

This clonotype was counted only a few times. In nucleotides, the CDR3 is TGCGCCGTCCCGGGGGCCTACGAGCAGTACGTC. It specifies CAVPGAYEQYV. The chain couples TRBV5-1 to TRBJ2-7; maybe TRBD2 (6 bases). Germline lookup yields CDR1 SGHRS and CDR2 YFSETQ. The V gene lost 10 bases and the J gene lost 2 bases, with 10 bases spanning the gap. The CDR3 spans 11 residues.